This T cell receptor (beta chain) was documented in a study of vaccination effects on CD4 cells after COVID-19. Study information: Antigen-specific CD4+ T cells expanded by the ViraFEST assay with viral peptide pools were then sequenced. Whole-study findings and limits: Vaccine- and infection-induced clones showed marked clonal contraction late following vaccination.

On this clone itself: The antigen remains undetermined.

The CDR3 runs 14 residues. V lost 6 bases and J lost 3, with 9 bases in between. Germline V gene data show CDR1 as MGHDK and CDR2 as SYGVNS. Culture proceeded for nine to eleven days, and CD4+ T cells were then isolated. The authors replaced half the medium with IL-2 medium on days 3 and 7. Repertoires were generated with immunoSEQ multiplex PCR, while TCRdb's copy carries only in-frame clones and drops some. The repertoire consists of tens of thousands of clones, with over 65% occurring once and the leading ten covering around 10%. The chain joins TRBV25-1 to TRBJ1-6, with no clear D. This TCR was sampled from a human donor who received a COVID-19 vaccine. The sample consisted of CD4+ T cells from PBMCs cultured without peptide, taken before COVID-19 vaccination. DNA of the CDR3: TGTGCCAGCAGGGCTGACTACTATAATTCACCCCTCCACTTT. As protein: CASRADYYNSPLHF.